What follows describes a single T cell receptor beta chain. The ends were cut back, 2 bases at V and 11 bases at J, with 13 bases in the middle. Looked up from germline, CDR1 is SGHNT and CDR2 is YENEEA. The CDR3 runs to 12 residues. This sample is drawn from a study of circulating and synovial CD4+ cells in juvenile arthritis. The method was immunoSEQ multiplex PCR; TCRdb's version includes in-frame clones alone and lacks a portion of them. The sample gives about 32,000 clones, 90% to 95% of which show up once; around 0.63% is in the top ten. The sample comprised CD4+ T cells from blood. The clonotype comes from a human donor with juvenile idiopathic arthritis. The chain links TRBV11-3 to TRBJ2-7, with D perhaps TRBD2 (6 bases). The CDR3 loop is CASSLSDGRKYF. As DNA, the CDR3 is TGTGCCAGCAGCTTAAGTGACGGGAGAAAGTACTTC.